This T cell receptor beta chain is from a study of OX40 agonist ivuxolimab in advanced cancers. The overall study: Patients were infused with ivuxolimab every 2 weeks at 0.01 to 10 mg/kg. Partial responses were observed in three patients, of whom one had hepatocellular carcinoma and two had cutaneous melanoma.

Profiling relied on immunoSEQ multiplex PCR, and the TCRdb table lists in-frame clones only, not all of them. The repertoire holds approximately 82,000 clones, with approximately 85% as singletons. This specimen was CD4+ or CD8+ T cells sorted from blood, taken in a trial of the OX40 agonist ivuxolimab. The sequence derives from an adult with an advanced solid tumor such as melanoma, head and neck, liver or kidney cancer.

DNA for the CDR3: TGTGCCAGCAGCCCAACCGCAGCGGGGGGATTAGCGCAGTATTTT. Amino acids: CASSPTAAGGLAQYF. V is TRBV7-2 and J is TRBJ2-3; 9 bases map to TRBD2. CDR1 and CDR2 from the germline V gene are SGHTA and FQGNSA. CDR3 length: 15 amino acids. The V segment lost 5 bases and the J segment 10 bases; nucleotides outside the gene matches: 13.